The 10 T cell receptor beta chains in this list originate from one sample, sequenced in a study of T cell responses to AZD1222 COVID-19 vaccine. Generated by immunoSEQ multiplex PCR, the TCRdb table keeps only in-frame clones and is missing some. The sample has roughly 120,000 clones; roughly 89% are singletons. The material sequenced was peripheral blood, taken on day 0 of AZD1222 vaccination. The receptors were gathered from an adult in good health.

The rearrangement joins TRBV10-3 to TRBJ2-7; a possible D gene is TRBD1 (5 bases). Germline CDR1 ENHRY, CDR2 SYGVKD. V shed 0 bases and J shed 3 bases, with 12 bases lying between them. The CDR3 runs to 15 residues. The CDR3 DNA sequence: TGTGCCATCAGTGAGTCTCCAGGGCAAGACTACGAGCAGTACTTC. Translated, it gives CAISESPGQDYEQYF.

V usage is TRBV7-2 and J usage is TRBJ1-2; D is undetermined. CDR3 length: 13 amino acids. V was shortened by 1 base and J by 4 bases, with 7 bases between the two germline ends. From germline, CDR1 is SGHTA and CDR2 FQGNSA. Here the CDR3 reads CASSLDLSYGYTF. In nucleotides, the CDR3 is TGTGCCAGCAGCTTAGATTTAAGCTATGGCTACACCTTC.

This chain uses TRBV11-2 with TRBJ1-3; D call uncertain. Trimming shortened V by 9 bases and J by 0 bases, and 12 bases separated the two germline ends. CDR1 SGHAT and CDR2 FQNNGV come from the germline V gene. This CDR3 has 14 residues. The CDR3 sequence is CASSHGASGNTIYF. CDR3 bases: TGTGCCAGTTCCCACGGAGCCTCTGGAAACACCATATATTTT.

This sequence joins TRBV29-1 and TRBJ1-2, with TRBD1 matching over 7 bases. The trim removed 4 bases at V and 7 bases at J, leaving 9 bases unmatched. The CDR3 covers 13 residues. From germline, CDR1 is SQVTM and CDR2 ANQGSEA. The CDR3 reads CSVGDRDYRGYTF. CDR3 nucleotides: TGCAGCGTTGGAGACAGGGACTACCGTGGCTACACCTTC. Variable domain in full (rest from reference TRBV29-1 and TRBJ1-2): SAVISQKPSRDICQRGTSLTIQCQVDSQVTMMFWYRQQPGQSLTLIATANQGSEATYESGFVIDKFPISRPNLTFSTLTVSNMSPEDSSIYLCSVGDRDYRGYTFGSGTRLTVV.

The chain uses TRBV7-2 and TRBJ1-3; no clear D gene. The CDR3 consists of 15 residues. From germline, CDR1 is SGHTA and CDR2 FQGNSA. V was cut by 2 bases and J by 7 bases, with 15 bases left in between. CDR3 residues: CASSLILGWRNTIYF. The CDR3 DNA is TGTGCCAGCAGCTTAATTTTGGGCTGGAGGAACACCATATATTTT.

For the CDR3, the DNA is TGCGCCAGCAGGGGACTAGCGGGTGAGCAGTTCTTC. This translates into CASRGLAGEQFF. V is TRBV10-1 and J is TRBJ2-1; 12 bases fit TRBD2. J was trimmed by 9 bases and V by 6 bases; bases with no gene match: 0. The germline V gene has CDR1 WNHNN and CDR2 SYGVQD (reference sequence). The CDR3 length is 12 residues.

V and J are TRBV28 and TRBJ1-2, with D hard to call. The V gene lost 3 bases and the J gene lost 7 bases, with 9 bases spanning the gap. CDR1 is MDHEN, CDR2 SYDVKM, per germline. CDR3 size: 12 residues. The CDR3 loop is CASSFSWAGYTF. The CDR3 nucleotides read TGTGCCAGCAGTTTCTCGTGGGCTGGCTACACCTTC.

In its sample, this clone was seen a few times. The chain joins TRBV9 to TRBJ1-4, with a tentative D call TRBD1 (5 bases). The CDR3 loop spans 13 amino acids. Trimming shortened V by 5 bases and J by 8 bases, and 13 bases separated the two germline ends. Germline-derived CDR1 and CDR2 are SGDLS and YYNGEE. For the CDR3, the DNA is TGTGCCAGCAGTCGGGACTCCAGGGAAAAACTGTTTTTT. This codes for CASSRDSREKLFF.

In DNA, the CDR3 is TGTGCCAGCAGCCACGCCGGACAGACGTACGAGCAGTACTTC. The encoded protein is CASSHAGQTYEQYF. The chain carries TRBV11-2 and TRBJ2-7, with D perhaps matching TRBD1 (6 bases). V was pared by 5 bases and J by 4 bases, with 15 bases between. This CDR3 is 14 amino acids long. CDR1 is SGHAT, CDR2 FQNNGV, per germline.

The chain employs TRBV7-9 and TRBJ1-2, with D maybe TRBD1 (6 bases). CDR1 SEHNR and CDR2 FQNEAQ come from the germline V gene (reference sequence). The CDR3 is 13 residues long. Trimming removed 4 bases at V and 7 bases at J, with 13 bases between. The CDR3 sequence: CASSSWTERGYTF. The CDR3 coding sequence is TGTGCCAGCAGCTCATGGACAGAGCGTGGCTACACCTTC.